This TCR beta chain was obtained from a study of shared clonotypes between healthy human individuals. Study-level results: Clonotypes not shared had lower generation probabilities than those common to all four donors.

CDR3 length: 18 residues. Per the germline V gene, CDR1 is SGHRS and CDR2 is YFSETQ. The V gene lost 4 bases and the J gene lost 0 bases, with 20 bases spanning the gap. Each subset's genomic DNA was shared equally among a number of immunoSEQ plates. The method was immunoSEQ multiplex PCR; TCRdb's version includes in-frame clones alone and lacks a portion of them. The table has some 2,000,000 clones, about 95% seen once; the top ten hold 0.1% to 0.15%. Regarding this clone: The antigen remains unidentified.

Sequencing input: naive CD4+ T cells sorted from blood. The subset was: CD45RA+ positively selected. V usage is TRBV5-1 and J usage is TRBJ1-3; perhaps TRBD1 as D (6 bases). This clonotype originated in a young man in good health. The chain's CDR3 is CASSPNGRQVPSGNTIYF. Written as DNA, the CDR3 is TGCGCCAGCAGCCCTAACGGACGACAGGTACCCTCTGGAAACACCATATATTTT.